The clone carrying this TCR beta chain was picked up a small number of times. The antigen is not known. The time point denotes: patch test 3, about 24 weeks after DPC sensitization. Treatment noted: therapeutic diphenylcyclopropenone sensitization with weekly scalp DPC. These data originate in a study of human T cells and chemical hapten exposure. For the study at large: Per-sample TCR yields varied mainly from small pooled library volume differences.

Whole-study results and caveats: Because they had alopecia, donors may respond immunologically unlike healthy people.

In the library, unique molecular identifiers were attached to individual cDNA molecules. TCRdb fed the RACE reads into MiXCR, producing one record per CDR3 protein. The repertoire holds tens of thousands of distinct CDR3 sequences, with over 8.5% as singletons. The sample here was whole blood, taken in connection with sensitization to the hapten diphenylcyclopropenone (DPC). The source is a woman between 50 and 59 years old with alopecia areata. Some clones in this sample may be carry-over from other donors' samples.

DNA of the CDR3: TGTGCCAGCAGCTCGGACGGGGCCCCCAGTCTACTCCACTTT. Protein sequence: CASSSDGAPSLLHF. J is TRBJ1-6 and V is TRBV7-2; the D gene is possibly TRBD1 (5 bases). Germline lookup yields CDR1 SGHTA and CDR2 FQGNSA. V was trimmed by 4 bases and J by 16 bases, leaving 20 bases between them. This CDR3 contains 14 residues.